The rows below give T cell receptor beta chains drawn from one sample of a study of OX40 agonist ivuxolimab in advanced cancers. The data were produced by immunoSEQ multiplex PCR, yet TCRdb's version contains in-frame clones alone and is incomplete. This table holds fewer than 30,000 clones, roughly 79% found once. The sequences come from CD4+ or CD8+ T cells sorted from blood, collected in a trial of the OX40 agonist ivuxolimab. The receptors come from an adult with an advanced solid tumor such as melanoma, head and neck, liver or kidney cancer. Both conserved end residues are part of each CDR3. D genes are given only for firm matches.

TRBD2,TRBJ2-1,TRBV7-6,CASSLPSGGLADNEQFF,TGTGCCAGCAGCTTACCTAGCGGGGGATTGGCGGACAATGAGCAGTTCTTC
NA,TRBJ2-7,TRBV4-1,CASSQESGYSYEQYF,TGCGCCAGCAGCCAAGAAAGCGGGTACTCCTACGAGCAGTACTTC
TRBD1,TRBJ1-2,TRBV4-1,CASSPSGGSYGYTF,TGCGCCAGCAGCCCATCAGGGGGCTCCTATGGCTACACCTTC
NA,TRBJ2-1,TRBV7-3,CASSLDLGGEQFF,TGTGCCAGCAGCTTAGACCTGGGGGGTGAGCAGTTCTTC
NA,TRBJ2-7,TRBV19,CASSIGPGSYEQYF,TGTGCCAGTAGTATAGGTCCGGGCTCCTACGAGCAGTACTTC
NA,TRBJ2-1,TRBV6-5,CASSYSTTSSYNEQFF,TGTGCCAGCAGTTACTCAACTACGAGCTCCTACAATGAGCAGTTCTTC
TRBD2,TRBJ2-3,TRBV27,CASSPSWTSGNTDTQYF,TGTGCCAGCAGTCCTTCGTGGACTAGCGGGAACACAGATACGCAGTATTTT
TRBD2,TRBJ2-7,TRBV28,CASSPVGEGYYEQYF,TGTGCCAGCAGTCCCGTGGGGGAGGGATACTACGAGCAGTACTTC
TRBD1,TRBJ1-1,TRBV19,CASSPGQGTEAFF,TGTGCCAGTAGTCCGGGACAGGGCACTGAAGCTTTCTTT
TRBD1,TRBJ2-7,TRBV7-6,CASSLVRGRTYEQYF,TGTGCCAGCAGCTTAGTCAGGGGGCGCACGTACGAGCAGTACTTC
NA,TRBJ2-3,TRBV9,CASSAYGEITDTQYF,TGTGCCAGCAGCGCCTACGGGGAGATCACAGATACGCAGTATTTT
NA,TRBJ2-1,TRBV9,CASRGRYSEQFF,TGTGCCAGCAGAGGACGATATTCTGAGCAGTTCTTC
NA,TRBJ2-5,TRBV30,CAWGASGHPTRETQYF,TGTGCCTGGGGGGCGTCGGGACACCCAACTCGGGAGACCCAGTACTTC
TRBD1,TRBJ2-7,TRBV7-6,CASSLGPGGDEQYF,TGTGCCAGCAGCTTAGGTCCAGGGGGCGACGAGCAGTACTTC
NA,TRBJ2-7,TRBV30,CAWTPPEGAGYEQYF,TGTGCCTGGACTCCCCCGGAGGGGGCTGGGTACGAGCAGTACTTC
NA,TRBJ1-2,TRBV6-1,CASSFGDYTF,TGTGCCAGCAGTTTCGGGGACTACACCTTC
NA,TRBJ2-3,TRBV29-1,CSVLGGGTDTQYF,TGCAGCGTTCTAGGGGGGGGAACAGATACGCAGTATTTT
NA,TRBJ2-7,TRBV5-6,CASSLAPTGEQYF,TGTGCCAGCAGCTTGGCACCTACGGGGGAGCAGTACTTC
NA,TRBJ2-5,TRBV7-9,CASGAPAGETQYF,TGTGCCAGCGGGGCCCCCGCGGGGGAGACCCAGTACTTC
TRBD1,TRBJ2-7,TRBV4-2,CASSERYGTGHSYEQYF,TGTGCCAGCAGCGAACGCTATGGGACAGGCCATTCCTACGAGCAGTACTTC